This TCR beta chain originates from a study of T cell repertoires in cytomegalovirus infection. Study context: Public TCR beta signature analysis indicated the presence of both CMV infection and matching HLA type. Findings of the study overall: CMV-specific TCR beta clonotypes restricted by HLA-C dominated the ex vivo response. Cumulative public TCR beta family frequency identified CMV carriers with the relevant HLA.

This clonotype was counted many times. Antigen: not known. Via MiXCR, TCRdb re-called the reads, giving one row per CDR3 protein. The sample yields about 140,000 distinct CDR3 sequences, 6.5% seen once. From germline, CDR1 is SGHVS and CDR2 FNYEAQ. The CDR3 extends over 17 amino acids. Deletions cut 3 bases from V and 0 bases from J, with 17 bases between. Source material: PBMCs. This sequence joins TRBV7-6 and TRBJ1-2; D gene uncertain. This TCR was sampled from a human donor in good health (CMV status not recorded). Some clones in this sample may be carry-over from other donors' samples. In DNA, the CDR3 is TGTGCCAGCAGCTTCTCGATAAAGGGTTCCGCTAACTATGGCTACACCTTC. Translating it yields CASSFSIKGSANYGYTF.